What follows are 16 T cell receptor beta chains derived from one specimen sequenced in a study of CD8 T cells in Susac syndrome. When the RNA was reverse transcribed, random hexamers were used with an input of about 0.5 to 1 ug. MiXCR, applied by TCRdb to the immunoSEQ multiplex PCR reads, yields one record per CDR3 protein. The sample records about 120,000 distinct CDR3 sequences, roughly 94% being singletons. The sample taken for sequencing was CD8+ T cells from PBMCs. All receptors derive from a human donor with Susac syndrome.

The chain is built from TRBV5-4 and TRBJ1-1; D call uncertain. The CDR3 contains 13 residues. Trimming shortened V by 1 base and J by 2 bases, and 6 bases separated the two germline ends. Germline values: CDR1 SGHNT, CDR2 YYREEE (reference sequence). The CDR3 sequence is CASSLSRNTEAFF. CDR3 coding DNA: TGTGCCAGCAGCTTGAGCAGAAACACTGAAGCTTTCTTT.

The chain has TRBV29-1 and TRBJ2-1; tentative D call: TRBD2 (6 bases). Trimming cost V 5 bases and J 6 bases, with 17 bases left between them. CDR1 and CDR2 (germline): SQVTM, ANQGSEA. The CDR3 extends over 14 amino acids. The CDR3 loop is CSVRAGDWGNEQFF. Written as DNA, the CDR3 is TGCAGCGTTCGCGCTGGGGACTGGGGCAATGAGCAGTTCTTC.

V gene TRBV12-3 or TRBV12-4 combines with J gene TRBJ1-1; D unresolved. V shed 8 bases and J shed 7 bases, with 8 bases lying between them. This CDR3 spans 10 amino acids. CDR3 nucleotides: TGTGCCAGCGGCGACTATGAAGCTTTCTTT. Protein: CASGDYEAFF.

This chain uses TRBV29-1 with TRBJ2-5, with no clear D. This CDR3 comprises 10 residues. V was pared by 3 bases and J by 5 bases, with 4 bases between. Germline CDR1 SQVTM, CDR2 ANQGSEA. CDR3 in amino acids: CSVDQETQYF. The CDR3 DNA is TGCAGCGTTGATCAGGAGACCCAGTACTTC.

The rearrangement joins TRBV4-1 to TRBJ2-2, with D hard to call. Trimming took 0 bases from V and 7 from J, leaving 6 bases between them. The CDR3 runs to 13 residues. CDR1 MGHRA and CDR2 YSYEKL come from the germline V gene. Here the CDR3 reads CASSQEDGGELFF. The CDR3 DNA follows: TGCGCCAGCAGCCAAGAAGATGGCGGGGAGCTGTTTTTT.

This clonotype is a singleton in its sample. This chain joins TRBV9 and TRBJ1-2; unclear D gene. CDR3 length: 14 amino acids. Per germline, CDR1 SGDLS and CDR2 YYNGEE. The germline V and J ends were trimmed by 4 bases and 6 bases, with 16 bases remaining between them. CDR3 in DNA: TGTGCCAGCAGCCCCCGGGATACCTATGATGGCTACACCTTC. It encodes CASSPRDTYDGYTF.

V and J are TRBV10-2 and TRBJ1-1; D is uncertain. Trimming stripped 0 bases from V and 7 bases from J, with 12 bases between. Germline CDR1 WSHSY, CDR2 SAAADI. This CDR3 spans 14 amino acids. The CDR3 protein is CASSESGRASEAFF. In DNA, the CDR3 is TGCGCCAGCAGTGAGTCAGGGCGGGCCAGTGAAGCTTTCTTT.

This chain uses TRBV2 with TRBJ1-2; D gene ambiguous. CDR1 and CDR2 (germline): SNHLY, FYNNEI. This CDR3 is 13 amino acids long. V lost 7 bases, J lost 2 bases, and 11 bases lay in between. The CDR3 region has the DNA TGTGCCAGCACTAGCCTGGAAAACTATGGCTACACCTTC. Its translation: CASTSLENYGYTF.

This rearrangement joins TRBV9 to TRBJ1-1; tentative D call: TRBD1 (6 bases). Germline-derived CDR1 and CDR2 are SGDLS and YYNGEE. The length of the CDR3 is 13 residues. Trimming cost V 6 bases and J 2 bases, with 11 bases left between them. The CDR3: CASNPTGNTEAFF. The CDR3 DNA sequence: TGTGCCAGCAACCCGACAGGAAACACTGAAGCTTTCTTT.

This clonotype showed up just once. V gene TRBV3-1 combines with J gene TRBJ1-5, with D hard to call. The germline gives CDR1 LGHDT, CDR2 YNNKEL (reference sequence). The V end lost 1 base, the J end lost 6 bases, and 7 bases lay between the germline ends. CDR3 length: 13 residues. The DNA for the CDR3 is TGTGCCAGCAGCCAAGGAATCCGTCAGCCCCAGCATTTT. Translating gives CASSQGIRQPQHF. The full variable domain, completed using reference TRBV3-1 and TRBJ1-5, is DTAVSQTPKYLVTQMGNDKSIKCEQNLGHDTMYWYKQDSKKFLKIMFSYNNKELIINETVPNRFSPKSPDKAHLNLHINSLELGDSAVYFCASSQGIRQPQHFGDGTRLSIL.

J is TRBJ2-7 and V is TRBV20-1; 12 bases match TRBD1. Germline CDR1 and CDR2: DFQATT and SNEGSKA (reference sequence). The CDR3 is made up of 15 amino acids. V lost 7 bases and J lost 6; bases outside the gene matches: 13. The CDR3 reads CSVESGQGAVGEQYF. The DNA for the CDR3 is TGCAGTGTAGAGTCGGGACAGGGGGCGGTGGGCGAGCAGTACTTC.

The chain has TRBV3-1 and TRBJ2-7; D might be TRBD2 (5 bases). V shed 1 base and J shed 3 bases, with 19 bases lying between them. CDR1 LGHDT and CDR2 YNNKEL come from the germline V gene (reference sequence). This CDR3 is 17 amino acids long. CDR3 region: CASSQGLAEDGDYEQYF. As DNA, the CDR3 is TGTGCCAGCAGCCAAGGTCTGGCCGAGGACGGGGACTACGAGCAGTACTTC.

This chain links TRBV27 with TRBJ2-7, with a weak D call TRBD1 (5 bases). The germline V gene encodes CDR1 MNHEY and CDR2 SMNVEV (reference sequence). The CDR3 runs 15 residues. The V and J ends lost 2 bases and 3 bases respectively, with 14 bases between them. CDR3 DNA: TGTGCCAGCAGTTTAGGTAGGGGCAGGATCTACGAGCAGTACTTC. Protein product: CASSLGRGRIYEQYF.

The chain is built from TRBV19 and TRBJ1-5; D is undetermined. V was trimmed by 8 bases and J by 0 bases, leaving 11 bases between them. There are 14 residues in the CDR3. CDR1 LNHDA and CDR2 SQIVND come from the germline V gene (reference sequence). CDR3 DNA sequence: TGTGCCAGTGGTGTGAGAGATAGCAATCAGCCCCAGCATTTT. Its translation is CASGVRDSNQPQHF.

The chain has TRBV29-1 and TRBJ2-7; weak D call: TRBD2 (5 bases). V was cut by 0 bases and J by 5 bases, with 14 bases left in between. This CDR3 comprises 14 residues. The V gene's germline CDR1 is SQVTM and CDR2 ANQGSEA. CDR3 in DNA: TGCAGCGTTGAAGATGGACGAGAGGGCCACGAGCAGTACTTC. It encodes CSVEDGREGHEQYF.

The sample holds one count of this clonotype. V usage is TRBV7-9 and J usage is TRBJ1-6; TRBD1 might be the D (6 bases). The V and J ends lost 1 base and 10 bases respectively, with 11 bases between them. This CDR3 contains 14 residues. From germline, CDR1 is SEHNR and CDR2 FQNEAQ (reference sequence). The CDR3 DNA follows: TGTGCCAGCAGCTTAGGACAGGAGCAATCACCCCTCCACTTT. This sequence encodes CASSLGQEQSPLHF. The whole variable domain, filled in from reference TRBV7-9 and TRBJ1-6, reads DTGVSQNPRHKITKRGQNVTFRCDPISEHNRLYWYRQTLGQGPEFLTYFQNEAQLEKSRLLSDRFSAERPKGSFSTLEIQRTEQGDSAMYLCASSLGQEQSPLHFGNGTRLTVT.